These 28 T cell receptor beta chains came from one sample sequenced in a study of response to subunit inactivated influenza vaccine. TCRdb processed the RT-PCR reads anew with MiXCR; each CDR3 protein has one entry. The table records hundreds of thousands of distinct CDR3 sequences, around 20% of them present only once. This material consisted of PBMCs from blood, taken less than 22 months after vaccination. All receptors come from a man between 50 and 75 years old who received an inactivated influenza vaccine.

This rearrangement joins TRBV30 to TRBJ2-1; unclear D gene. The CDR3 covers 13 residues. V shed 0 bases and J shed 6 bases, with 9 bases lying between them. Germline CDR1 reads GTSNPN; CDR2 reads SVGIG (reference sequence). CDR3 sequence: CAWSVGYGNEQFF. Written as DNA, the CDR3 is TGTGCCTGGAGTGTAGGGTACGGCAATGAGCAGTTCTTC.

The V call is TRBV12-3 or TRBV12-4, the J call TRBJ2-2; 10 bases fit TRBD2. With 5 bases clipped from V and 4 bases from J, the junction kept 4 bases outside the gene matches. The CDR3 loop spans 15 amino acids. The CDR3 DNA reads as TGTGCCAGCAGTCAGACTAGCGGGTTCACCGGGGAGCTGTTTTTT. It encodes CASSQTSGFTGELFF.

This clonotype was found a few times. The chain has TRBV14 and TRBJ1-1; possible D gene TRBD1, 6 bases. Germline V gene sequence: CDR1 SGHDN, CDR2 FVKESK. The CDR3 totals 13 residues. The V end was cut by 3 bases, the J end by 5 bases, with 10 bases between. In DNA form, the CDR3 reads TGTGCCAGCAGCCATACAGGGTTGACTGAAGCTTTCTTT. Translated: CASSHTGLTEAFF.

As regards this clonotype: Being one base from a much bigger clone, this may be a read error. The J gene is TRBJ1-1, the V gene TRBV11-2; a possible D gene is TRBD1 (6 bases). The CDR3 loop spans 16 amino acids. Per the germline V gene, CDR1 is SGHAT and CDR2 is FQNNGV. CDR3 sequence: CASSLSRRGPNTEASF. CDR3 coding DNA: TGTGCCAGCAGCTTAAGCCGCAGGGGCCCAAACACTGAAGCTTCCTTT.

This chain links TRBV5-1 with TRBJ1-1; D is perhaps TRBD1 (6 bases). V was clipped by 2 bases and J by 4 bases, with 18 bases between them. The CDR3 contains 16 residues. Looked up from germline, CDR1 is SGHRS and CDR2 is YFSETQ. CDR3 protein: CASSFPKQGRSTEAFF. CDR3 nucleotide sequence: TGCGCCAGCAGCTTCCCAAAACAGGGTAGGAGCACTGAAGCTTTCTTT.

The CDR3 sequence is CASSLDKDTQYF. As DNA, the CDR3 is TGTGCCAGCAGCTTAGACAAAGATACGCAGTATTTT. V and J are TRBV7-2 and TRBJ2-3, with D unresolved. The V end lost 1 base, the J end lost 5 bases, and 4 bases lay between the germline ends. The CDR3 is 12 residues long. Germline V lookup: CDR1 SGHTA, CDR2 FQGNSA.

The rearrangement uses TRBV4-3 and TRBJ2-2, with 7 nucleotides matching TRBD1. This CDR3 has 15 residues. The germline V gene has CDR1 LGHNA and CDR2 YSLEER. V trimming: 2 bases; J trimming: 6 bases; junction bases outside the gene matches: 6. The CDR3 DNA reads TGCGCCAGCAGCCAAACAGGGGTCGGGGCCGGGGAGCTGTTTTTT. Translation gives CASSQTGVGAGELFF.

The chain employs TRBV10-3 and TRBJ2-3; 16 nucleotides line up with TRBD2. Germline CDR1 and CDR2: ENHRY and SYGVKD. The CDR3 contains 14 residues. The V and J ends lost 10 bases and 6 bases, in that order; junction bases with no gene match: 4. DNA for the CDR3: TGTGCCACCGGGACTAGCGGGGGGGGGGATACGCAGTATTTT. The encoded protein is CATGTSGGGDTQYF.

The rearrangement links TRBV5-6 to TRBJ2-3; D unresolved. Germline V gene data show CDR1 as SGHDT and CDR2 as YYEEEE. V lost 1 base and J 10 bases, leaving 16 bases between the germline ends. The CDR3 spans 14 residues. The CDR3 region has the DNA TGTGCCAGCAGCTTGTTTTTTCGCCCGGGTTCGCAGTATTTT. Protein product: CASSLFFRPGSQYF.

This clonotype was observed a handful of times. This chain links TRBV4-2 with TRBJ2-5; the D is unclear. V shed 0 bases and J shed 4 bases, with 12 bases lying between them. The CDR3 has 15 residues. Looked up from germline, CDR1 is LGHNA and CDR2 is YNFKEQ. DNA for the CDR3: TGTGCCAGCAGCCAAGATACCAGTTCTAGAGAGACCCAGTACTTC. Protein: CASSQDTSSRETQYF.

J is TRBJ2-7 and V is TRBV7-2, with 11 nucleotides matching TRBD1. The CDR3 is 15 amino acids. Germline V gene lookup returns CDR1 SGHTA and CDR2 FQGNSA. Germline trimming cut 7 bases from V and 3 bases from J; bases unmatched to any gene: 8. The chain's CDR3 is CASTLLGQGDYEQYF. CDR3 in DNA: TGTGCCAGCACCCTACTGGGACAGGGGGACTACGAGCAGTACTTC.

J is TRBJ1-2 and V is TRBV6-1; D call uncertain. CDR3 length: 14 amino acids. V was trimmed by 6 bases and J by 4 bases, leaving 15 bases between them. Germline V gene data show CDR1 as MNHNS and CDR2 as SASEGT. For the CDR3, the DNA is TGTGCCAGCAGCCGAGTAGACGGAACCTATGGCTACACCTTC. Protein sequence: CASSRVDGTYGYTF.

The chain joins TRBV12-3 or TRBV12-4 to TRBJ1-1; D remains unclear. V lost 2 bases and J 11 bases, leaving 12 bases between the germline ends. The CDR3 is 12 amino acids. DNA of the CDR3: TGTGCCAGCAGTTTACTTTCCGAGGTGGCTTTCTTT. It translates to CASSLLSEVAFF.

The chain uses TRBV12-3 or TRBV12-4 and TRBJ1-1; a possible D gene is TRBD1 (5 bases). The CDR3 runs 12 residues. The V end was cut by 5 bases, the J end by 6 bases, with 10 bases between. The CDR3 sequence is CASSGGFSEAFF. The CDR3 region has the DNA TGTGCCAGCAGTGGGGGTTTTTCTGAAGCTTTCTTT.

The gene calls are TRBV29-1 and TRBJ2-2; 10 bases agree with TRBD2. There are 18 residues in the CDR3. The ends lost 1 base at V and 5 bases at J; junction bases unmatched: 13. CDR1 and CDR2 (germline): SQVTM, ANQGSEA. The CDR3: CSVEGGVPSGRRTGELFF. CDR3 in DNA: TGCAGCGTTGAAGGAGGAGTTCCTAGCGGGAGAAGGACCGGGGAGCTGTTTTTT.

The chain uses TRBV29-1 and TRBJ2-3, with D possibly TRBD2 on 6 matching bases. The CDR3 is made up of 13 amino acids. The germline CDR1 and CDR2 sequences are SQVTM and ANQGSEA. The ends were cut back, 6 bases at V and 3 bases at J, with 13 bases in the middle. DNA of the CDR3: TGCAGCGTCACCGGGACTTTAACAGATACGCAGTATTTT. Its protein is CSVTGTLTDTQYF.

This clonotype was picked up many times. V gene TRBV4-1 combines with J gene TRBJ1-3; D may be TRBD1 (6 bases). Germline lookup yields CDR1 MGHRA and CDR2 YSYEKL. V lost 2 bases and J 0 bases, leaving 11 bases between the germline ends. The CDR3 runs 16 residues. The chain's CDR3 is CASSQQQGPSGNTIYF. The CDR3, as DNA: TGCGCCAGCAGCCAACAACAGGGTCCCTCTGGAAACACCATATATTTT.

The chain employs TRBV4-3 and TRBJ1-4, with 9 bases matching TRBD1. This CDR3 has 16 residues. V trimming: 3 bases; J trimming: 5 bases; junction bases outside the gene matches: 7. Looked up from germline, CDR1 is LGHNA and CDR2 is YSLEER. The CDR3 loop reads CASSQAQDRGNEKLFF. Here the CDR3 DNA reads TGCGCCAGCAGCCAGGCCCAGGACAGGGGAAATGAAAAACTGTTTTTT.

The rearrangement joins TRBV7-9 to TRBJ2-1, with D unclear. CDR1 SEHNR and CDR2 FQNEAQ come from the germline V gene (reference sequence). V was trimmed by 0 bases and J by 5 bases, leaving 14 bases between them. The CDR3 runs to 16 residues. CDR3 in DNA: TGTGCCAGCAGCTTAGCTGGGCAAGCCTTACACAATGAGCAGTTCTTC. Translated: CASSLAGQALHNEQFF.

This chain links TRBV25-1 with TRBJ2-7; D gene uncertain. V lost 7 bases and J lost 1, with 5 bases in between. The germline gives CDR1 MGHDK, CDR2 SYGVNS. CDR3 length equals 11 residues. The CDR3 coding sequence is TGTGCCAGCATAGGTTCCTACGAGCAGTACTTC. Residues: CASIGSYEQYF.

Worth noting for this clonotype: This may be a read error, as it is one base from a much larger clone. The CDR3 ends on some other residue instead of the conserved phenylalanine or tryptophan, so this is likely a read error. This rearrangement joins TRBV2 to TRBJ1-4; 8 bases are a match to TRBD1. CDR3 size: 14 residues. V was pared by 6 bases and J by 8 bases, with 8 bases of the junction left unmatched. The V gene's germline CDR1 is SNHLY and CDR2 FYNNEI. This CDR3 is CASRDRVGSEKLFI. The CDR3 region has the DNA TGTGCCAGCAGGGACAGGGTGGGGTCCGAAAAACTGTTTATT.

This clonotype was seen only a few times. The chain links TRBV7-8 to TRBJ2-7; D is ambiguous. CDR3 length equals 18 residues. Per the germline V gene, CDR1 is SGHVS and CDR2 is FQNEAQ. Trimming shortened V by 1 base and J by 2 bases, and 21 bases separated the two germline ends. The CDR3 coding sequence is TGTGCCAGCAGCTTAGGGTCTTTGCGAATAGCTACCACCTACGAGCAGTACTTC. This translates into CASSLGSLRIATTYEQYF.

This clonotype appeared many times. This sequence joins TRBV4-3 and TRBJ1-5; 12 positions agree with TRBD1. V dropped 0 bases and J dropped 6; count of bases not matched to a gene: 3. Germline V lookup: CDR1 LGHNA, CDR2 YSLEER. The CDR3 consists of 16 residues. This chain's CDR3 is CASSQEWDRGLQPQHF. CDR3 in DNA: TGCGCCAGCAGCCAAGAATGGGACAGGGGGCTTCAGCCCCAGCATTTT.

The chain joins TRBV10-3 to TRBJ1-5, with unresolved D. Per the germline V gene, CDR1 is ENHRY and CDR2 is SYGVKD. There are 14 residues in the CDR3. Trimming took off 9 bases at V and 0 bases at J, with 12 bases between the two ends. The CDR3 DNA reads TGTGCCATAGGAAACAGAGATAGCAATCAGCCCCAGCATTTT. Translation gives CAIGNRDSNQPQHF.

CDR3 sequence: CASSPLATSGRSAGETQYF. In DNA form, the CDR3 reads TGTGCCAGCTCACCGCTAGCGACTAGCGGGAGGTCGGCAGGGGAGACCCAGTACTTC. This chain joins TRBV18 and TRBJ2-5; 13 bases line up with TRBD2. V shed 3 bases, J shed 5 bases, and the junction held 15 bases outside the gene matches. Germline CDR1 KGHSH, CDR2 LQKENI. This CDR3 has 19 residues.

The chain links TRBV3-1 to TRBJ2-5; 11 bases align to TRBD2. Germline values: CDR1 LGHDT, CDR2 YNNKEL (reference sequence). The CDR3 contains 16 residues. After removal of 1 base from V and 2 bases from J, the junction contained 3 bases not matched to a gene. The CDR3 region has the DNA TGTGCCAGCAGCCAAGGGGTAGCGGGAGGGCAAGAGACCCAGTACTTC. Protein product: CASSQGVAGGQETQYF.

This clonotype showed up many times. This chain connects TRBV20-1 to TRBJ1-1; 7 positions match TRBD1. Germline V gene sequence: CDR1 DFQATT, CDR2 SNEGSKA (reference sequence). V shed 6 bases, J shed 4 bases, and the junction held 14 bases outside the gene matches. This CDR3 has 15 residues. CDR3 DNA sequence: TGCAGTGCCGACGGGACAGCTCGGGCGTCCACTGAAGCTTTCTTT. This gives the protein CSADGTARASTEAFF.

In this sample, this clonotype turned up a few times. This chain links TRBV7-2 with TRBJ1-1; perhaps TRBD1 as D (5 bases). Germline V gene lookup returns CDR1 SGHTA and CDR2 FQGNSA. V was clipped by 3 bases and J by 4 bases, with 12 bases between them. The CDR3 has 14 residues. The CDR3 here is CASSFTGRGTEAFF. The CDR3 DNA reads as TGTGCCAGCAGCTTTACGGGACGGGGCACTGAAGCTTTCTTT.